A selection of T cell receptor beta chains follows, all from one sample in a study of identifying expanded T cells in peripheral blood. Here immunoSEQ multiplex PCR was the method, and the copy in TCRdb shows in-frame clones only, minus some. The table has 130,000 or so clones, approximately 80% seen once. The sequencing input was blood. The origin of the receptors is a person between 18 and 75 years old in good health. Each CDR3 is given with its conserved first and last residue. D genes are given only for firm matches. Clone size, where shown, is once, few, many, or a class for clones that have expanded.

NA	TRBJ2-2	TRBV6-5	14	NA	CASRGQVNTGELFF	TGTGCCAGCCGGGGGCAGGTGAACACCGGGGAGCTGTTTTTT
NA	TRBJ1-3	TRBV14	12	NA	CASSYSGNTIYF	TGTGCCAGCAGCTACTCTGGAAACACCATATATTTT
NA	TRBJ1-2	TRBV30	12	NA	CAWSQGAEGYTF	TGTGCCTGGAGCCAAGGGGCGGAGGGCTACACCTTC
NA	TRBJ2-7	TRBV10-3	13	NA	CAIGADRDYEQYF	TGTGCCATTGGGGCAGATCGAGACTACGAGCAGTACTTC
NA	TRBJ2-2	TRBV19	16	TRBD1	CASQPLTGTGNGELFF	TGTGCCAGTCAGCCACTGACCGGGACAGGGAACGGGGAGCTGTTTTTT
NA	TRBJ2-1	TRBV7-2	16	NA	CASSHDYSNGRDEQFF	TGTGCCAGCAGCCATGACTACTCTAACGGTAGGGATGAGCAGTTCTTC
NA	TRBJ2-2	TRBV5-6	14	TRBD1	CASTGTVNTGELFF	TGTGCCAGCACCGGGACAGTTAACACCGGGGAGCTGTTTTTT
NA	TRBJ1-1	TRBV19	14	NA	CASSREVPGTEAFF	TGTGCCAGTAGTAGGGAGGTACCGGGCACTGAAGCTTTCTTT
NA	TRBJ2-7	TRBV13	14	NA	CASSFGSTSYEQYF	TGTGCCAGCAGCTTCGGCAGTACCTCCTACGAGCAGTACTTC
NA	TRBJ1-4	TRBV27	14	NA	CASSSKLTNEKLFF	TGTGCCAGCAGCTCCAAATTAACTAATGAAAAACTGTTTTTT
NA	TRBJ2-1	TRBV15	15	NA	CATSRVTGSGNEQFF	TGTGCCACCAGCAGAGTAACAGGCAGTGGGAATGAGCAGTTCTTC
NA	TRBJ2-2	TRBV4-3	14	NA	CASSQGDWRGELFF	TGCGCCAGCAGCCAAGGGGACTGGCGTGGGGAGCTGTTTTTT
NA	TRBJ1-2	TRBV7-9	12	NA	CASVRDNYGYTF	TGTGCCAGCGTCAGGGATAACTATGGCTACACCTTC
NA	TRBJ2-3	TRBV30	14	TRBD1	CACSRDRGPDTQYF	TGTGCCTGCAGCCGGGACAGGGGCCCAGATACGCAGTATTTT
NA	TRBJ2-7	TRBV6-5	13	NA	CASSRKTRYEQYF	TGTGCCAGCAGTAGGAAGACACGTTACGAGCAGTACTTC
NA	TRBJ1-1	TRBV30	14	NA	CAWYHGAGSTEAFF	TGTGCCTGGTACCATGGGGCAGGATCCACTGAAGCTTTCTTT
NA	TRBJ1-1	TRBV19	15	NA	CASSSPGRANTEAFF	TGTGCCAGTAGTTCCCCAGGACGGGCGAACACTGAAGCTTTCTTT
NA	TRBJ2-1	TRBV5-1	13	TRBD2	CASSLTSVNEQFF	TGCGCCAGCAGCCTTACTAGCGTCAATGAGCAGTTCTTC
NA	TRBJ1-5	TRBV6-1	15	NA	CASTDPSIFFQPQHF	TGTGCCTCCACTGACCCATCAATTTTTTTCCAGCCCCAGCATTTT
NA	TRBJ1-6	TRBV11-3	13	NA	CASSLVNSSPLHF	TGTGCCAGCAGCTTAGTAAACAGTTCACCCCTCCACTTT
few	TRBJ1-2	TRBV7-9	9	NA	CASSMMGDF	TGTGCCAGCAGCATGATGGGGGACTTC
NA	TRBJ1-1	TRBV7-6	15	NA	CASSSPGLLNTEAFF	TGTGCCAGCAGCAGCCCGGGACTCTTGAACACTGAAGCTTTCTTT
NA	TRBJ1-1	TRBV13	14	NA	CASSLRGLNTEAFF	TGTGCCAGCAGCCTCCGGGGGCTGAACACTGAAGCTTTCTTT
NA	TRBJ1-1	TRBV12-5	12	NA	CASGLPRTEAFF	TGTGCTAGTGGTTTGCCCCGGACAGAAGCTTTCTTT
NA	TRBJ1-6	TRBV19	13	NA	CAIGTRDGSPLHF	TGTGCCATTGGGACCAGAGATGGGTCACCCCTCCACTTT
NA	TRBJ2-7	TRBV5-4	15	NA	CASSWGSRGAYEQYF	TGTGCCAGCAGCTGGGGGTCTCGGGGCGCCTACGAGCAGTACTTC
NA	TRBJ1-2	TRBV6-6	14	NA	CASSPRQENYGYTF	TGTGCCAGTAGTCCCCGACAGGAGAACTATGGCTACACCTTC
NA	TRBJ1-5	TRBV30	13	NA	CAWSVLGDQPQHF	TGTGCCTGGAGTGTACTTGGGGACCAGCCCCAGCATTTT
NA	TRBJ1-5	TRBV11-2	15	NA	CASSLDRGGNQPQHF	TGTGCCAGCAGCTTAGACAGGGGAGGCAATCAGCCCCAGCATTTT
once	TRBJ1-2	TRBV20-1	11	NA	CSAQGVDGYTF	TGCAGTGCCCAGGGTGTTGATGGCTACACCTTC
NA	TRBJ1-2	TRBV30	10	NA	CACRIGGYTF	TGTGCCTGTCGTATAGGAGGCTACACCTTC
NA	TRBJ1-1	TRBV28	13	NA	CASSWGGLTEAFF	TGTGCCAGCAGTTGGGGGGGTCTCACTGAAGCTTTCTTT
NA	TRBJ2-3	TRBV5-6	14	NA	CASSFISGPDTQYF	TGTGCCAGCAGCTTCATCTCAGGTCCAGATACGCAGTATTTT
NA	TRBJ2-4	TRBV6-5	15	NA	CASTLYSRAKNIQYF	TGTGCCAGCACCCTATATTCTAGAGCCAAAAACATTCAGTACTTC
once	TRBJ2-1	TRBV4-1	16	TRBD2	CASSPEDSGGANEQFF	TGCGCCAGCAGCCCCGAGGATAGCGGGGGGGCTAATGAGCAGTTCTTC
NA	TRBJ1-6	TRBV11-2	13	NA	CASSLGQGSPLHF	TGTGCCAGCAGCTTAGGGCAGGGTTCACCCCTCCACTTT
NA	TRBJ1-2	TRBV5-1	14	TRBD1	CASSLAGTGWGYTF	TGCGCCAGCAGCTTGGCTGGGACAGGGTGGGGCTACACCTTC
NA	TRBJ2-1	TRBV2	12	NA	CASTGAVTRQFF	TGTGCCAGCACGGGGGCGGTAACGAGGCAGTTCTTC
few	TRBJ1-1	TRBV27	12	NA	CASRTLNTEAFF	TGTGCCAGCAGGACCTTGAACACTGAAGCTTTCTTT
NA	TRBJ1-2	TRBV19	13	NA	CASKDPGNYGYTF	TGTGCCAGTAAGGATCCGGGGAACTATGGCTACACCTTC
NA	TRBJ2-5	TRBV5-1	15	TRBD1	CASSEGQGVQETQYF	TGCGCCAGCAGCGAAGGACAGGGGGTCCAAGAGACCCAGTACTTC
NA	TRBJ2-7	TRBV12-5	14	TRBD1	CASAWGQGKVEQYF	TGTGCTAGTGCGTGGGGACAGGGAAAGGTCGAGCAGTACTTC
once	TRBJ1-1	TRBV6-6	15	NA	CASSYSRNPFTEAFF	TGTGCCAGCAGTTACTCTCGAAACCCATTCACTGAAGCTTTCTTT
NA	TRBJ1-2	TRBV4-1	15	NA	CASSQEIVGGYGYTF	TGCGCCAGCAGCCAAGAGATTGTGGGGGGGTATGGCTACACCTTC
NA	TRBJ2-7	TRBV7-8	13	NA	CASSLRRQDEQYF	TGTGCCAGCAGCTTACGACGGCAGGACGAGCAGTACTTC
once	TRBJ2-1	TRBV12-5	13	NA	CASGRGESNEQFF	TGTGCTAGTGGGAGAGGGGAATCCAATGAGCAGTTCTTC
NA	TRBJ1-6	TRBV7-2	17	TRBD1	CASSLMEWEGASSPLHF	TGTGCCAGCAGCTTAATGGAGTGGGAGGGGGCGAGTTCACCCCTCCACTTT
NA	TRBJ1-1	TRBV27	15	TRBD1	CASSSLGQINTEAFF	TGTGCCAGCAGTTCCCTGGGACAGATAAACACTGAAGCTTTCTTT
NA	TRBJ2-3	TRBV6-5	12	NA	CASAAGTDTQYF	TGTGCCAGCGCGGCAGGCACAGATACGCAGTATTTT
few	TRBJ2-5	TRBV7-9	16	NA	CASSLGENSHSETQYF	TGTGCCAGCAGCTTAGGGGAGAACAGTCACTCGGAGACCCAGTACTTC
NA	TRBJ1-1	TRBV7-2	15	NA	CASSLGDRPNTEAFF	TGTGCCAGCAGCTTAGGAGACAGGCCGAACACTGAAGCTTTCTTT